This TCR beta chain stems from a study of cytomegalovirus exposure and HLA in healthy donors. Whole-study results and caveats: Across donors, most TCRs were seen rarely, yet some public ones were widespread. CMV serostatus was the only immune exposure information that was available. Later, an analysis found that common viral pathogens appeared to be linked with several of the most significant clusters.

About this clone itself: The antigen is unknown.

V lost 0 bases and J 4 bases, leaving 12 bases between the germline ends. CDR1 and CDR2 (germline): LGHNA, YSLEER. The CDR3 covers 16 residues. The study sampled nominally healthy donors, though unrecorded immune exposures were likely. The primer mix had 60 Vbeta and 13 Jbeta primers. Some clones are missing from TCRdb's copy, which holds only in-frame ones; the method was immunoSEQ multiplex PCR. The table has around 190,000 clones, about three quarters seen once; the top ten hold 0.85% to 1.4%. This TCR came from a middle-aged woman in good health and CMV-seronegative. Material for sequencing was PBMCs. The V call is TRBV4-3, the J call TRBJ2-2; perhaps TRBD2 as D (6 bases). CDR3 nucleotide sequence: TGCGCCAGCAGCCAAGAATTCGGGAGCGGCACCGGGGAGCTGTTTTTT. Amino acids: CASSQEFGSGTGELFF.